This T cell receptor (beta chain) was captured by sequencing in a study of identical twins. TCRdb reanalysed the 5' RACE reads using MiXCR and keeps one entry per CDR3 protein. The data hold 400,000 to 650,000 distinct CDR3 sequences, with about 20% observed a single time. This clonotype was detected a few times. Germline assignment: CDR1 SQVTM and CDR2 ANQGSEA. This CDR3 comprises 13 residues. V lost 6 bases, J lost 10 bases, and 6 bases stayed unmatched. These records were also assigned to another study, of T cells expressing NK-cell markers.

This sequence was found in a young woman in good health. Sequencing input: CD4+ T cells sorted from blood. This chain connects TRBV29-1 to TRBJ2-1; 13 bases are a match to TRBD2. The DNA of the CDR3 is TGCAGCGTCGGACTAGCGGGAGTCGGGGAGCAGTTCTTC. Protein product: CSVGLAGVGEQFF.